One sample yielded the 16 T cell receptor beta chains listed below, sequenced in a study of blood T cell repertoires in COVID-19. TCRdb's table, derived via immunoSEQ multiplex PCR, lists solely in-frame clones and lacks some. There are just over 300,000 clones in the sample; roughly 89% occur only once, and about 9.8% lies in the top ten. The sequenced material came from PBMCs or T cells enriched from blood (not recorded which). The source of these receptors is a young woman who had recovered from COVID-19.

The gene calls are TRBV5-1 and TRBJ1-5, with no clear D. Trimming pared 1 base from V and 4 bases from J, leaving 6 bases between. CDR1 SGHRS and CDR2 YFSETQ come from the germline V gene. The CDR3 loop spans 13 amino acids. The DNA of the CDR3 is TGCGCCAGCAGCTTGCCCGGGAATCAGCCCCAGCATTTT. Amino acids: CASSLPGNQPQHF.

CDR3 DNA: TGCGCCAGCAGCCCCAGGGGACGGGATGAAAAACTGTTTTTT. The encoded protein is CASSPRGRDEKLFF. The chain uses TRBV4-1 and TRBJ1-4; a weak D match, TRBD1 (6 bases). The CDR3 contains 14 residues. V was cut by 4 bases and J by 6 bases, with 12 bases left in between. From germline, CDR1 is MGHRA and CDR2 YSYEKL.

Details on this clone: Distinct nucleotide sequences in the sample also encode this CDR3. The chain carries TRBV28 and TRBJ2-2; D possibly corresponds to TRBD2 (5 bases). The CDR3 contains 13 residues. In germline, CDR1 is MDHEN, CDR2 SYDVKM. The V gene lost 2 bases and the J gene lost 6 bases, with 7 bases spanning the gap. As DNA, the CDR3 is TGTGCCAGCAGTTTACGGGGATCCGGGGAGCTGTTTTTT. This gives the protein CASSLRGSGELFF.

Remarks on this clone: Other DNA sequences in this sample translate to the same CDR3. The chain links TRBV11-2 to TRBJ1-4; 7 bases agree with TRBD1. The CDR3 runs to 15 residues. CDR1 and CDR2 (germline): SGHAT, FQNNGV. V was clipped by 1 base and J by 3 bases; unmatched bases: 2. Here the CDR3 reads CASSLGGTANEKLFF. CDR3 bases: TGTGCCAGCAGCTTAGGGGGGACAGCTAATGAAAAACTGTTTTTT.

J is TRBJ2-1 and V is TRBV5-8; D remains unclear. Germline assignment: CDR1 SGHTS and CDR2 YDEGEE. CDR3 length equals 11 residues. Trimming shortened V by 3 bases and J by 5 bases, and 3 bases separated the two germline ends. The CDR3 DNA reads as TGTGCCAGCAGCTATAACAATGAGCAGTTCTTC. It translates to CASSYNNEQFF.

The V gene is TRBV30, the J gene TRBJ1-5, with 9 bases fitting TRBD1. J was trimmed by 2 bases and V by 4 bases; bases with no gene match: 3. This CDR3 comprises 14 residues. CDR1 and CDR2 (germline): GTSNPN, SVGIG (reference sequence). The CDR3 DNA reads as TGTGCCTGGAATAGGGACAGGGGCAATCAGCCCCAGCATTTT. Translation: CAWNRDRGNQPQHF. Variable domain in full (rest from reference TRBV30 and TRBJ1-5): SQTIHQWPATLVQPVGSPLSLECTVEGTSNPNLYWYRQAAGRGLQLLFYSVGIGQISSEVPQNLSASRPQDRQFILSSKKLLLSDSGFYLCAWNRDRGNQPQHFGDGTRLSIL.

CDR3 nucleotides: TGTGCCACCAGCACTTGGGTGCGGGGTTTGAACACTGAAGCTTTCTTT. It translates to CATSTWVRGLNTEAFF. The gene calls are TRBV15 and TRBJ1-1; D unclear. CDR1 is LNHNV and CDR2 is YYDKDF in the germline V gene (reference sequence). Trimming took 4 bases from V and 0 from J, leaving 15 bases between them. The CDR3 runs 16 residues.

V gene TRBV19 combines with J gene TRBJ1-5; D is undetermined. CDR3 size: 16 residues. Germline V gene sequence: CDR1 LNHDA, CDR2 SQIVND (reference sequence). V lost 5 bases and J lost 7, with 21 bases in between. This chain's CDR3 is CASSLFARSEEQPQHF. CDR3 DNA sequence: TGTGCCAGTAGTTTATTCGCCAGATCGGAGGAACAGCCCCAGCATTTT. Complete variable domain (other parts from reference TRBV19 and TRBJ1-5): DGGITQSPKYLFRKEGQNVTLSCEQNLNHDAMYWYRQDPGQGLRLIYYSQIVNDFQKGDIAEGYSVSREKKESFPLTVTSAQKNPTAFYLCASSLFARSEEQPQHFGDGTRLSIL.

The chain has TRBV30 and TRBJ2-1; the match to TRBD2 covers 10 bases. The CDR3 length is 13 residues. V trimming: 1 base; J trimming: 8 bases; junction bases outside the gene matches: 2. The germline CDR1 and CDR2 sequences are GTSNPN and SVGIG (reference sequence). DNA for the CDR3: TGTGCCTGGAGTGCGCTAGCGGGGGATGAGCAGTTCTTC. Protein product: CAWSALAGDEQFF.

This clone was picked up one time. The chain carries TRBV19 and TRBJ2-7, with a possible D match to TRBD1 (5 bases). This CDR3 has 15 amino acids. Germline V gene lookup returns CDR1 LNHDA and CDR2 SQIVND (reference sequence). V was trimmed by 3 bases and J by 4 bases, leaving 16 bases between them. The CDR3 nucleotides read TGTGCCAGTAGTATCCCCCGACAGAGAGGATACGAGCAGTACTTC. Its protein is CASSIPRQRGYEQYF.

In its sample, this clone was seen once. The chain joins TRBV19 to TRBJ1-6, with D maybe TRBD1 (5 bases). This CDR3 region has 18 residues. Germline V gene sequence: CDR1 LNHDA, CDR2 SQIVND (reference sequence). Trimming shortened V by 3 bases and J by 4 bases, and 19 bases separated the two germline ends. Here the CDR3 reads CASSMEFPSTGYNSPLHF. The CDR3 region has the DNA TGTGCCAGTAGTATGGAATTCCCCTCAACAGGTTATAATTCACCCCTCCACTTT.

The chain employs TRBV6-2 or TRBV6-3 and TRBJ1-4; D may be TRBD1 (6 bases). With 5 bases removed from V and 10 bases from J, the gap between germline ends came to 11 bases. The germline CDR1 and CDR2 sequences are MNHEY and SVGEGT. The CDR3 has 12 residues. CDR3 coding DNA: TGTGCCAGCAGTGGGGGCTATAGAAAACTGTTTTTT. Its protein product is CASSGGYRKLFF.

J is TRBJ1-3 and V is TRBV6-5, with D possibly TRBD1 on 5 matching bases. The V end lost 2 bases, the J end lost 2 bases, and 13 bases lay between the germline ends. The CDR3 covers 16 residues. Per germline, CDR1 MNHEY and CDR2 SVGAGI. The CDR3 nucleotides are TGTGCCAGCAGTTACGGGGGGATATGGGCTGGAAACACCATATATTTT. Its protein is CASSYGGIWAGNTIYF.

The chain employs TRBV5-4 and TRBJ1-4; tentatively, D is TRBD1 (5 bases). Germline CDR1 reads SGHNT; CDR2 reads YYREEE (reference sequence). The CDR3 sequence is 13 residues long. Trimming took 1 base from V and 8 from J, leaving 9 bases between them. The DNA for the CDR3 is TGTGCCAGCAGCTTGCAGGGAAGGGAAAAACTGTTTTTT. This gives the protein CASSLQGREKLFF.

In its sample, this clone was seen a few times. The V and J genes are TRBV4-3 and TRBJ1-3, with 8 bases matching TRBD1. Trimming cost V 0 bases and J 2 bases; bases outside gene matches: 6. The CDR3 extends over 17 amino acids. The germline gives CDR1 LGHNA, CDR2 YSLEER. The CDR3 DNA reads as TGCGCCAGCAGCCAAGATTTCCCAGGGGGCCCTGGAAACACCATATATTTT. This gives the protein CASSQDFPGGPGNTIYF.

V usage is TRBV27 and J usage is TRBJ1-2; D perhaps matches TRBD1 (6 bases). V was cut by 9 bases and J by 4 bases, with 27 bases left in between. Germline V gene lookup returns CDR1 MNHEY and CDR2 SMNVEV (reference sequence). This CDR3 has 17 amino acids. CDR3 protein: CASGEGGSRSTPYGYTF. CDR3 bases: TGTGCCAGTGGGGAGGGGGGCTCCCGATCCACCCCCTATGGCTACACCTTC.